This record covers a single T cell receptor beta chain. The clone's antigen remains unknown. Within one base of it there is no much larger clone, and no base qualities were kept. The sample is drawn from a study of cytomegalovirus exposure and HLA in healthy donors (dated 2017 in TCRdb). The study in broad terms: According to an earlier analysis of a few hundred of the donors, about 179 million T cells yielded 100 million or so unique TCR beta sequences and about 300 Gb of sequence data. The study used immunosequencing to profile the T cell repertoires of approximately 630 subjects and linked those repertoires to cytomegalovirus serostatus. The aim of the study was to test whether cataloging public T cell receptors could identify signatures of past pathogen exposure. Typing coverage varied by locus: roughly 629-630 donors for A, B, C, DRB1 and DQB1; about 520 for DQA1; over 600 for DPA1; fewer than 480 for DPB1. Both class I and class II loci were covered by HLA typing, at four-digit resolution. In an earlier analysis of roughly 600 of the donors, high-throughput TCR beta sequencing was used to judge whether each TCR beta V gene segment behaved as functional or pseudogenic. Every repertoire in the discovery cohort had been generated on one and the same sequencing platform. In addition to the first cohort of 666 subjects, a separate validation cohort of approximately 130 different subjects was used. Four to six DR-DQ haplotypes were handled as single units for association and clustering, since linkage in the cohort was strong. A later genetic analysis took genome-wide SNP genotypes for about 60% of the roughly 670 donors and used that subset as a discovery cohort. Donor age, sex, ethnicity and CMV serostatus were compiled alongside the repertoire data. The genetic ancestry cluster associated with self-reported Caucasian donors included 81% of the roughly 410 genotyped donors. Around 320 gigabases of sequencing data and roughly 90 million unique TCR sequences were included in an early release covering 550 to 650 HLA-typed donors. A later analysis re-analyzed previously published TCR beta repertoires from approximately 670 donors and added high-resolution HLA genotyping to study TCR occurrence patterns. The study combined high-throughput TCR immunosequencing, statistical association of individual TCRs with disease status, and machine learning to predict cytomegalovirus infection status. In the later analysis, no new phenotypic data were used to find candidate immune exposures; instead, reliance was placed on TCR beta sequences and their occurrence across donors. Across approximately 400 genotyped donors of the cohort, an average of roughly 250,000 unique TCR beta nucleotide sequences per donor were sequenced, and around 19% of those sequences were non-productive. What the work shows at the level of the full study, not this receptor alone: In a later analysis, several top co-occurrence clusters were reported to appear linked to parvovirus B19, influenza, CMV and Epstein-Barr virus. In a later analysis, the rate of TCR association differed among HLA loci, with DRB1 alleles having the most associated TCRs and HLA-C alleles having the fewest. Cytomegalovirus status was reported to be diagnosed by the classifier with high specificity and sensitivity in both the original and validation cohorts. Roughly uniform sequencing depth across donors was assumed in presence/absence analyses, although this assumption may not hold. Most TCR sequences were seen in very few donors, while some public TCRs were found in many individuals. A later analysis associated 15,000 to 20,000 TCR beta sequences with specific HLA alleles at a false discovery rate of 0.05. The only immune exposure information available for the cohort was CMV serostatus. According to the authors, the approach could potentially be generalized to other disease states and immunological phenotypes. Correlated functional status among segregating V segments might be attributable to linkage disequilibrium, but an unknown experimental factor could not be ruled out. A later genetic analysis reported fewer N-insertions in productive TCRs among donors in an Asian-associated ancestry cluster than the roughly 640-donor mean. A further reported finding was that TCR beta sequences accurately predicted the HLA-A and HLA-B alleles for most subjects in the first cohort. Compared with equally common non-associated chains, HLA-associated TCR beta chains in a later analysis were more clonally expanded and had lower generation probabilities. Assigning TCR associations to individual alleles was difficult when HLA alleles, especially DR and DQ, strongly co-occurred. A cluster of highly shared sequence variants was judged likely to represent a technical artifact of the sequencing pipeline. Most CMV-associated TCR beta chains appeared to be HLA-restricted in a later analysis, and the HLA associations seemed to be driven largely by CMV exposure. In vitro tests confirmed that three of the cytomegalovirus-associated TCR beta chains recognize cytomegalovirus antigens. HLA typing was unavailable for some donors at each locus, so association tests used only the typed subset. In the study, approximately 160 TCR beta chains were listed as associated with cytomegalovirus. In a later genetic analysis, a missense DCLRE1C variant was associated with V-gene and J-gene trimming of TCR beta chains, and the association was replicated in an independent cohort. Broadly in line with IMGT annotations, most TCR beta V segments showed up in productive rearrangements about 87% or about 30% of the time in an earlier analysis of a few hundred of the donors. Some IMGT-functional V segments, including TRBV6-2 and TRBV6-3, could not be told apart with the 87-base-pair reads, so those segments were excluded. This cohort had only TCR beta chains sequenced, and the lack of alpha or paired-chain data limited which features could be detected. Because counts were too low, about 15 rarely observed V segments, including chromosome 9 orphons, were left out of the earlier analysis of over 550 of the donors.

The cohort was made up of 500 to 850 healthy bone marrow donors. At the time of sampling, all cohort members were nominally healthy, though unrecorded immune exposures were likely present. The donor was CMV seropositive and belonged to the group of a few hundred seropositive cohort members. Each donor provided a peripheral blood sample, and peripheral blood mononuclear cells were used for TCR beta sequencing. Genomic DNA extraction from the blood cell samples was performed with the Qiagen DNeasy Blood Extraction Kit. CDR1 SGHAT and CDR2 FQNNGV were looked up in the germline V gene. The cysteine opens and the phenylalanine closes a CDR3 of 15 amino acids. The DNA shown is the 45-base CDR3, in frame from base 1. The V end gives up 4 bases and the J end 8 bases, leaving 10 bases in the junction not matched to a gene. Receptors were amplified or captured by the immunoSEQ multiplex PCR assay. A mixture of 60 forward primers for TCR Vbeta segments and 13 reverse primers for TCR Jbeta segments was used in the multiplex PCR. The CDR3 region of rearranged TCR beta genes was amplified from genomic DNA with a multiplex PCR assay. The Illumina HiSeq System was used to sequence the amplified TCR beta libraries as 87-base-pair reads. As for the authors' bioinformatics: In a later analysis, 80 million or so unique TCR beta chains were counted across the roughly 670 repertoires, and around 10 million of these chains were shared by at least two donors. Raw reads were error-corrected and collapsed into unique sequences by a nearest-neighbor algorithm in which closely related sequences were merged to remove PCR and sequencing errors. To assign V, D and J gene segments, CDR3 sequences were aligned to IMGT reference sequences. For a sequence to be retained, a match of at least six nucleotides was required to both a V gene segment and a J gene segment. A rearrangement counted as productive if the CDR3 had no stop codons and remained in frame with V and J, and every other rearrangement counted as non-productive. Following IMGT convention, CDR3 was defined as the stretch from the second conserved V-encoded cysteine to the conserved J-encoded phenylalanine. Sequences without an unambiguous match to a single V gene segment were excluded from the earlier analysis of about 600 of the donors. An earlier analysis of fewer than 750 of the donors called V segments functional above 56.7% productive rearrangements and segregating when the between-donor standard deviation exceeded 5%. To diagnose cytomegalovirus status from the catalog of TCR beta chain sequences, a statistical classification framework was built. V and J gene assignment, in a later analysis, came from comparing TCR nucleotide sequences with IMGT/GENE-DB human TR gene sequences. The TCRdist pipeline was used in a later analysis to assign CDR3 sequences and most-parsimonious VDJ recombination scenarios. In a later analysis, each TCR beta chain was defined by its CDR3 amino acid sequence together with its V-gene family, and reads lacking a unique V-gene family were excluded. A later analysis removed nearly 600 highly shared, low-generation-probability nucleotide sequences to deal with suspected cross-contamination and a sequencing artifact. A later analysis calculated a clonal expansion index for each public chain from normalized within-repertoire ranks of inferred template counts. In a later analysis, generation probabilities were computed using a VDJ recombination model fitted to out-of-frame rearrangements, and the results were checked against IGoR. In a later analysis, hypergeometric tests were used to score TCR-TCR, TCR-HLA and TCR-CMV co-occurrence, with a repertoire-size bias correction applied to TCR pairs. To estimate false discovery rates, a later analysis permuted the HLA or CMV assignments 20 times. In a later analysis, co-occurring TCRs were grouped using DBSCAN, and TCRdist sequence similarity was added for clustering within HLA-allele-positive subsets. Repertoires with fewer than 30,000 or more than 120,000 public chains, plus five repertoires with anomalous nucleotide sharing, were excluded from co-occurrence clustering. TCRdb obtained this table from immuneACCESS and retained in-frame rearrangements with V and J assigned. These tables miss some clones; where compared with another copy, unresolved V genes account for less than half of the shortfall, and the remainder is unexplained. For V, J and clone size, that table is used; D and trimming come from the DNA. The sample profile shows about 160,000 clones; about 85% of them were found once. The ten largest clones add up to about 6.3% of the sample.

The clonotype was recovered from a male donor in good health and CMV-seropositive. Sequenced sample: PBMCs. Here the chain combines TRBV11-2 and TRBJ1-4; 7 of the junction bases match TRBD1. This receptor has the CDR3 CASSSSGGVGEKLFF. The sequenced DNA: TGTGCCAGCAGCTCCTCAGGGGGAGTAGGGGAAAAACTGTTTTTT.